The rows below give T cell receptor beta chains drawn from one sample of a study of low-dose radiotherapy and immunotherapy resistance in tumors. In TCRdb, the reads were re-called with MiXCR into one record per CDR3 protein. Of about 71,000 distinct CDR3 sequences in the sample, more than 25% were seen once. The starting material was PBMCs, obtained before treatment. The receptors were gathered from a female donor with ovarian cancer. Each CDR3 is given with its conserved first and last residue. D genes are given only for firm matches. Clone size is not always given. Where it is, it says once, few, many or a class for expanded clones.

cdr3_nt: TGTGCCACCAGTGATTTCTACGACAATGAGCAGTTCTTC
cdr3_aa: CATSDFYDNEQFF
clone_size: many
v_call: TRBV24-1
j_call: TRBJ2-1
d_call: NA

cdr3_nt: TGTGCCAGCGCCCTGCGGGGCTCCGAGCAGTACTTC
cdr3_aa: CASALRGSEQYF
clone_size: NA
v_call: TRBV28
j_call: TRBJ2-7
d_call: NA

cdr3_nt: TGCAGCGCCGAAGGGGTAGGGGGCACTGAAGCTTTCTTT
cdr3_aa: CSAEGVGGTEAFF
clone_size: many
v_call: TRBV29-1
j_call: TRBJ1-1
d_call: NA

cdr3_nt: TGTGCCAGTAGTATCTCAAGGGCGGGAAACACTGAAGCTTTCTTT
cdr3_aa: CASSISRAGNTEAFF
clone_size: many
v_call: TRBV19
j_call: TRBJ1-1
d_call: NA

cdr3_nt: TGCGCCAGCAGCTTGGAGGGGGGGGTAGATACGCAGTATTTT
cdr3_aa: CASSLEGGVDTQYF
clone_size: NA
v_call: TRBV5-1
j_call: TRBJ2-3
d_call: NA

cdr3_nt: TGTGCCAGCAGCAAATTATCCAGTAGCGACGAGCAGTACTTC
cdr3_aa: CASSKLSSSDEQYF
clone_size: few
v_call: TRBV21-1
j_call: TRBJ2-7
d_call: NA

cdr3_nt: TGCGCCAGCAGTCAATGGTCGAGCTCCTATAATTCACCCCTCCACTTT
cdr3_aa: CASSQWSSSYNSPLHF
clone_size: many
v_call: TRBV23-1
j_call: TRBJ1-6
d_call: NA

cdr3_nt: TGTGCCTGGAGTGCCCACGCCCCTAGCAGCGCCTCCTACGAGCAGTACTTC
cdr3_aa: CAWSAHAPSSASYEQYF
clone_size: many
v_call: TRBV30
j_call: TRBJ2-7
d_call: NA

cdr3_nt: TGTGCCAGTAGTACTGGGACAGGGGGCATCACCGGGGAGCTGTTTTTT
cdr3_aa: CASSTGTGGITGELFF
clone_size: many
v_call: TRBV19
j_call: TRBJ2-2
d_call: TRBD1

cdr3_nt: TGTGCCAGCAGTACGGTTCGGAACACTGAAGCTTTCTTT
cdr3_aa: CASSTVRNTEAFF
clone_size: NA
v_call: TRBV6-2/TRBV6-3
j_call: TRBJ1-1
d_call: NA

cdr3_nt: TGCGCCAGCAGCCAAGGACGGCCGAACACTGAAGCTTTCTTT
cdr3_aa: CASSQGRPNTEAFF
clone_size: many
v_call: TRBV4-1
j_call: TRBJ1-1
d_call: NA

cdr3_nt: TGTGCCAGCAGCTTCGGACGGAGATATGAGCAGTTCTTC
cdr3_aa: CASSFGRRYEQFF
clone_size: many
v_call: TRBV7-9
j_call: TRBJ2-1
d_call: NA

cdr3_nt: TGCGCCAGCAGCTTTGAGGGGGGCACAGATACGCAGTATTTT
cdr3_aa: CASSFEGGTDTQYF
clone_size: many
v_call: TRBV5-1
j_call: TRBJ2-3
d_call: NA

cdr3_nt: TGTGCCAGCAGTCCCGGGACCGATACTAACTATGGCTACACCTTC
cdr3_aa: CASSPGTDTNYGYTF
clone_size: many
v_call: TRBV12-3/TRBV12-4
j_call: TRBJ1-2
d_call: NA

cdr3_nt: TGTGCCATCAGTGAGTCGGCGTGGGAGCTGTTTTTT
cdr3_aa: CAISESAWELFF
clone_size: many
v_call: TRBV10-3
j_call: TRBJ2-2
d_call: NA

cdr3_nt: TGTGCCAGCTCAACTCGTCCCGGGACAGGGGCCGGTGACTCACCCCTCCACTTT
cdr3_aa: CASSTRPGTGAGDSPLHF
clone_size: many
v_call: TRBV18
j_call: TRBJ1-6
d_call: TRBD1

cdr3_nt: TGTGCCAGCAGCTTGGTTCCGCTCTTGGGGAACACTGAAGCTTTCTTT
cdr3_aa: CASSLVPLLGNTEAFF
clone_size: many
v_call: TRBV5-5
j_call: TRBJ1-1
d_call: NA

cdr3_nt: TGCAGTGCCCAGGGCCTGTCACAGAATGAGCAGTTCTTC
cdr3_aa: CSAQGLSQNEQFF
clone_size: many
v_call: TRBV20-1
j_call: TRBJ2-1
d_call: NA

cdr3_nt: TGCGCCAGACTAATAGCGGGAGGGCCATATGAGCAGTTCTTC
cdr3_aa: CARLIAGGPYEQFF
clone_size: once
v_call: TRBV23-1
j_call: TRBJ2-1
d_call: TRBD2

cdr3_nt: TGTGCCAGCAGTTTGGGGGGCCTCTCTGGAAACACCATATATTTT
cdr3_aa: CASSLGGLSGNTIYF
clone_size: many
v_call: TRBV28
j_call: TRBJ1-3
d_call: NA

cdr3_nt: TGTGCCAGCAGCCAGAGAGAGGCGGCGGGGGCGGACACTGAAGCTTTCTTT
cdr3_aa: CASSQREAAGADTEAFF
clone_size: many
v_call: TRBV14
j_call: TRBJ1-1
d_call: NA

cdr3_nt: TGTGCCAGCAGTTTAAGGACAGGGGGTGTACTAGCCAAAAACATTCAGTACTTC
cdr3_aa: CASSLRTGGVLAKNIQYF
clone_size: many
v_call: TRBV12-3/TRBV12-4
j_call: TRBJ2-4
d_call: TRBD1

cdr3_nt: TGTGCCATCAGTGAGACCGGGACAGGATTCTACACCTTC
cdr3_aa: CAISETGTGFYTF
clone_size: many
v_call: TRBV10-3
j_call: TRBJ1-2
d_call: TRBD1

cdr3_nt: TGTGCCAGCAGTTTAGCGGGGACAGGCCAAGAGACCCAGTACTTC
cdr3_aa: CASSLAGTGQETQYF
clone_size: few
v_call: TRBV12-3/TRBV12-4
j_call: TRBJ2-5
d_call: TRBD1

cdr3_nt: TGTGCCAGCAGCCACGAGCGGGGACTAGCCCGCTCCGGGGAGCTGTTTTTT
cdr3_aa: CASSHERGLARSGELFF
clone_size: many
v_call: TRBV3-1
j_call: TRBJ2-2
d_call: TRBD2

cdr3_nt: TGTGCCAGCAGTTTTCAGGCGGCCCTCGAGCAGTACTTC
cdr3_aa: CASSFQAALEQYF
clone_size: many
v_call: TRBV28
j_call: TRBJ2-7
d_call: NA

cdr3_nt: TGCAGCGTGCCTCGTGACGGGACTACTTTCAATGAGCAGTTCTTC
cdr3_aa: CSVPRDGTTFNEQFF
clone_size: many
v_call: TRBV29-1
j_call: TRBJ2-1
d_call: TRBD2

cdr3_nt: TGCAGCGTTGAAAGGGACAGGGGTGATGGCTACACCTTC
cdr3_aa: CSVERDRGDGYTF
clone_size: many
v_call: TRBV29-1
j_call: TRBJ1-2
d_call: TRBD1

cdr3_nt: TGCAGTGCTGAGGGGACTAGCGGGGGGGCCTACCGTGATACGCAGTATTTT
cdr3_aa: CSAEGTSGGAYRDTQYF
clone_size: few
v_call: TRBV20-1
j_call: TRBJ2-3
d_call: TRBD2

cdr3_nt: TGTGCCAGCAGGCGACAGCCTGGGGATACGCAGTATTTT
cdr3_aa: CASRRQPGDTQYF
clone_size: NA
v_call: TRBV5-4
j_call: TRBJ2-3
d_call: NA

cdr3_nt: TGCGCCAGCAGCCAGGGACAGAGTACAATTCGCGAGCAGTACTTC
cdr3_aa: CASSQGQSTIREQYF
clone_size: NA
v_call: TRBV4-1
j_call: TRBJ2-7
d_call: TRBD1

cdr3_nt: TGCAGCGTTGAAGGGGCGGGTAGAGGGAACTACGAGCAGTACTTC
cdr3_aa: CSVEGAGRGNYEQYF
clone_size: few
v_call: TRBV29-1
j_call: TRBJ2-7
d_call: NA

cdr3_nt: TGCAGCGTTGAAGAGCGGGACCCCACCTGGGAGCTGTTTTTT
cdr3_aa: CSVEERDPTWELFF
clone_size: NA
v_call: TRBV29-1
j_call: TRBJ2-2
d_call: NA

cdr3_nt: TGTGCCAGCAGCCTCCAATGGGGGGCCAACGTCCTGACTTTC
cdr3_aa: CASSLQWGANVLTF
clone_size: NA
v_call: TRBV7-8
j_call: TRBJ2-6
d_call: NA

cdr3_nt: TGTGCCAGCAGTTCCGGACAGGGTCGCTACACCTTC
cdr3_aa: CASSSGQGRYTF
clone_size: many
v_call: TRBV6-5
j_call: TRBJ1-2
d_call: TRBD1

cdr3_nt: TGTGCCAGCAGCAAAGGGCGGACAGGGGAAGAGACCCAGTACTTC
cdr3_aa: CASSKGRTGEETQYF
clone_size: few
v_call: TRBV21-1
j_call: TRBJ2-5
d_call: NA

cdr3_nt: TGTGCCAGCAGTACCCAAGCGGGCCAGGGCACAGATACGCAGTATTTT
cdr3_aa: CASSTQAGQGTDTQYF
clone_size: many
v_call: TRBV6-6
j_call: TRBJ2-3
d_call: NA

cdr3_nt: TGCAGTGCTAGAGTCTTTGGGGCGAGCTCCTATAATTCACCCCTCCACTTT
cdr3_aa: CSARVFGASSYNSPLHF
clone_size: NA
v_call: TRBV20-1
j_call: TRBJ1-6
d_call: NA

cdr3_nt: TGTGCCAGCAGCCAAGCGGGGGGGCCATCTTGGAATGAGCAGTTCTTC
cdr3_aa: CASSQAGGPSWNEQFF
clone_size: many
v_call: TRBV3-1
j_call: TRBJ2-1
d_call: TRBD2

cdr3_nt: TGTGCCAGCAGCTTGGGACTACTAGAGACCCAGTACTTC
cdr3_aa: CASSLGLLETQYF
clone_size: many
v_call: TRBV5-6
j_call: TRBJ2-5
d_call: NA

cdr3_nt: TGTGCCAGCAGCGTAGCTGGGGCCAACGTCCTGACTTTC
cdr3_aa: CASSVAGANVLTF
clone_size: many
v_call: TRBV9
j_call: TRBJ2-6
d_call: NA

cdr3_nt: TGCGCCAGCAGCCCGGGCCTTCAGGCGGGGACTGAAGCTTTCTTT
cdr3_aa: CASSPGLQAGTEAFF
clone_size: NA
v_call: TRBV5-1
j_call: TRBJ1-1
d_call: NA

cdr3_nt: TGTGCCAGTAGTATCGGGACAGGGGGCACCGGGGAGCTGTTTTTT
cdr3_aa: CASSIGTGGTGELFF
clone_size: NA
v_call: TRBV19
j_call: TRBJ2-2
d_call: TRBD1

cdr3_nt: TGCAGTGCCCGCAGGGGTAACTCTGGAAACACCATATATTTT
cdr3_aa: CSARRGNSGNTIYF
clone_size: many
v_call: TRBV20-1
j_call: TRBJ1-3
d_call: NA